This T cell receptor beta chain was sequenced during a study of Graves' ophthalmopathy and Graves' hyperthyroidism. The study's findings and limits: The model achieved 70.59% sensitivity and about 76% specificity for ophthalmopathy progression.

Regarding this clonotype: Its antigen is unidentified. At one of its ends the junction is not consistent with the germline gene, which may arise from a read error.

Hyperthyroidism patients were newly diagnosed, ill under 2 months, and aged 18 to 65 years. Diagnosis was based on clinical symptoms, serum thyroxine, TRAb, thyroid ultrasound and orbital computed tomography. Beta-chain TCR CDR3 regions were amplified from RNA transcripts. Second-round multiplex PCR came after first-round RT-PCR with HTBI primers. TCRdb reprocessed the multiplex PCR reads via MiXCR and lists one record per CDR3 protein. Of a few hundred thousand distinct CDR3 sequences listed, 15% are singletons. Sequencing was done on a sample of peripheral blood. The receptor was isolated from a young woman with stable Graves' hyperthyroidism.

Here the CDR3 reads CASSRQGDAETQYF. The CDR3 DNA follows: TGTGCTAGCAGCCGACAGGGGGACGCAGAGACCCAGTACTTC. The J gene is TRBJ2-5, the V gene TRBV7-7, with 9 bases matching TRBD1. The CDR3 runs to 14 residues. Germline V lookup: CDR1 SSHAT, CDR2 FNYEAQ (reference sequence).